This T cell receptor (beta chain) originates from a study of T cells after yellow fever vaccination (dated by TCRdb to between 2017 and 2020). Some background on the complete study: The SMART-Seq v4 Ultra Low Input RNA kit was used to prepare libraries from fractions with low cell numbers. To follow T-cell clones before and after both primary and booster YFV17D yellow fever vaccination, bulk TCR alpha and beta repertoires underwent longitudinal sequencing. Two healthy male donors, one aged 18 to 29 and one aged 30 to 40 years, were included in the cohort. Bulk PBMC replicates and cell subsets were isolated from blood drawn at multiple timepoints before and after both primary and secondary immunization. Points the paper makes about the study in general: A small share of clonotypes occurred in both CD4 and CD8 compartments, likely arising from convergent recombination. The secondary T-cell response was weaker than the primary response but faster, peaking on day 5 instead of day 15. FACS-sorted repertoires could contain abundant contaminating clonotypes from the bulk population, so computational filtering was required. Most clones expanded after primary vaccination were re-detected after the booster (almost 97% of CD4 and more than 70% of CD8), suggesting broad memory maintenance. Only a couple of donors were included in the study, so the extent to which the findings can be generalized is limited.

The CDR3 runs 13 residues from the cysteine to the phenylalanine. Only CDR3 DNA is held: 39 bases, read in frame from base 1. The trim is 0 bases for V and 5 bases for J, with a gap of 6 bases between the germline ends. CDR1 and CDR2, per the germline V gene, are SGHRS and YFSETQ. This clonotype was counted at least ten times. No cognate antigen has been identified for it. Base-call qualities are not available, and no considerably larger clone is one nucleotide away. Interpreted using the paper, the treatment or condition label stands for: live attenuated yellow fever vaccine strain. Two biological replicates of bulk PBMCs were collected at each blood-draw timepoint. A standard Ficoll-Paque protocol was used to isolate PBMCs from peripheral blood. TriZol was used to extract RNA from bulk PBMCs, CD4 and CD8 fractions, and dextramer-positive and dextramer-negative fractions. Synthesis of TCR cDNA relied on 5'RACE template switching, a step that introduced a universal primer site along with unique molecular identifiers. Priming of cDNA synthesis was performed from both the TCR alpha and TCR beta constant segments. Library amplification used two PCR steps, and the second PCR step added sample barcodes and sequencing adapters. Sequencing of the libraries was done on either Illumina HiSeq 2500 (2x100 bp) or NovaSeq (2x150 bp). The study's processing was this. MIGEC handled demultiplexing of reads and collapsing into UMI consensus sequences, while MiXCR performed V(D)J alignment. Clonotypes responding to the vaccine were identified with edgeR on replicate PBMC samples, with the criteria of FDR below 0.01 and a log2 fold change above 5 up to day 15. Bulk clonotypes were assigned CD4 or CD8 identity according to which sequenced CD4 or CD8 repertoire held them at higher abundance. Using fastp at Q25 and MiXCR, TCRdb reprocessed the public reads and kept productive beta chains. Rows with one shared CDR3 protein collapse into an entry with the most common genes and DNA. The V and J calls follow TCRdb's processing rather than the paper's. The sample data list around 350,000 distinct CDR3 sequences, and around 6.4% of these were observed just once. The leading ten clones occupy 15% of the sample.

The sequenced sample was PBMCs, obtained 5 days after the yellow fever booster vaccination. The chain employs TRBV5-1 and TRBJ2-1, with the D gene uncertain. The source of this sequence is a man younger than 45 who received the YFV17D yellow fever vaccine. CDR3 protein: CASSLDSNNEQFF. The sequence in DNA is TGCGCCAGCAGCTTGGACAGCAACAATGAGCAGTTCTTC.